This TCR beta chain was recovered during a study of blood T cell repertoires in COVID-19. Trimming pared 1 base from V and 2 bases from J, leaving 11 bases between. Germline values: CDR1 SGHTA, CDR2 FQGNSA. The CDR3 sequence is 15 residues long. Original processing notes: Reference gene primer amplification in the assay estimated nucleated cell counts. The method was immunoSEQ multiplex PCR; TCRdb's version includes in-frame clones alone and lacks a portion of them. That table supplies the V and J calls and clone size; D and trimming were determined from the DNA. Among around 160,000 clones listed, more than 80% were seen once.

The chain is built from TRBV7-2 and TRBJ2-5; D is perhaps TRBD2 (6 bases). The TCR comes from a human donor in a cohort sampled during active COVID-19. Sequencing was performed on peripheral blood. CDR3 residues: CASSLDSGRQETQYF. The CDR3 nucleotides read TGTGCCAGCAGCTTAGATTCGGGGAGGCAAGAGACCCAGTACTTC.